This TCR beta chain came from a study of shared clonotypes between healthy human individuals. Notes on the study in general: Estimated richness was generally greater in naive than memory subsets. An expected dependence of interdonor clonotype sharing on sequencing depth was noted.

Deep-level running was used for the assay. Original handling: Filtering differed, since immunoSEQ gave only junction sequences and no quality scores. The assay was immunoSEQ multiplex PCR, and TCRdb's table has in-frame clones only and misses some. For V, J and clone size, that table is used; D and trimming come from the DNA. This sample has millions of clones; approximately 95% occur once, and the top ten carry roughly 0.36%. The CDR3 has 14 residues. Germline-derived CDR1 and CDR2 are MNHEY and SMNVEV (reference sequence). V was clipped by 1 base and J by 4 bases, with 10 bases between them. This clone was seen a few times. Its antigen is currently unknown.

Specimen: naive CD4+ T cells from PBMCs. Subset given: CD45RA+ positively selected. This chain joins TRBV27 and TRBJ1-1; D may be TRBD1 (6 bases). This receptor was identified in a man between 18 and 35 years old in good health. Some clones in this sample may be carry-over from other donors' samples. CDR3 in amino acids: CASSLYRDFTEAFF. CDR3 coding DNA: TGTGCCAGCAGTTTATACAGGGACTTCACTGAAGCTTTCTTT.